This TCR beta chain was sequenced in a study of T-cell reconstitution after alpha-beta-depleted transplantation in children. It was with unique molecular identifiers that the TCRbeta library was prepared. Each CDR3 protein gets one entry after TCRdb re-called the PCR reads with MiXCR. This table has around 600,000 distinct CDR3 sequences, roughly 17% appearing once. This clonotype was picked up a small number of times. This TCR was recovered from a human donor who donated a stem cell graft to a child with acute myeloid leukemia. The source was PBMCs from the stem cell graft donor, collected from the stem cell graft.

The CDR3 sequence is CASSSGLAGAEQFF. The CDR3 DNA reads as TGTGCCAGCAGCTCGGGACTAGCGGGGGCCGAGCAGTTCTTC. The rearrangement uses TRBV7-3 and TRBJ2-1, with 14 positions matching TRBD2. V lost 4 bases, J lost 10 bases, and 3 bases stayed unmatched. CDR1 SGHTA and CDR2 FQGTGA come from the germline V gene. The CDR3 consists of 14 residues. Based on the CDR3 plus reference TRBV7-3 and TRBJ2-1, the full variable domain is GAGVSQTPSNKVTEKGKYVELRCDPISGHTALYWYRQSLGQGPEFLIYFQGTGAADDSGLPNDRFFAVRPEGSVSTLKIQRTERGDSAVYLCASSSGLAGAEQFFGPGTRLTVL.